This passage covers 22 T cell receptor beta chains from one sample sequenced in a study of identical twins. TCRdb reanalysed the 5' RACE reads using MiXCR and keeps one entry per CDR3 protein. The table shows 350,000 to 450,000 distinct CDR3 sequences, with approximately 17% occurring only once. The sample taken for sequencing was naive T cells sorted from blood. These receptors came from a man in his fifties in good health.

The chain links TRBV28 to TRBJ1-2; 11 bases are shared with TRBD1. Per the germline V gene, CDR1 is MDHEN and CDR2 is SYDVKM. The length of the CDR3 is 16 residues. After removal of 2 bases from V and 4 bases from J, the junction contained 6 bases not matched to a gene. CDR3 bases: TGTGCCAGCAGTTTAAGGACAGGGGGCCAGGGCTATGGCTACACCTTC. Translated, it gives CASSLRTGGQGYGYTF.

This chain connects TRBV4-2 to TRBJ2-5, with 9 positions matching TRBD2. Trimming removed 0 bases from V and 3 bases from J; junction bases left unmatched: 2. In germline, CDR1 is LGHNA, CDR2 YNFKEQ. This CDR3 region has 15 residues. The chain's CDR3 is CASSQELAGKETQYF. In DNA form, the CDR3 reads TGTGCCAGCAGCCAAGAGCTAGCGGGGAAAGAGACCCAGTACTTC.

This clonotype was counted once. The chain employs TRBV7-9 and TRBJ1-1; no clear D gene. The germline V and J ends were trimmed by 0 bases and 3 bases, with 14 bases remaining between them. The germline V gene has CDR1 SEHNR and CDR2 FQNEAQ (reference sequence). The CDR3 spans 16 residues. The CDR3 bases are TGTGCCAGCAGCTTAGCGTCGAGGGCCAAAGACACTGAAGCTTTCTTT. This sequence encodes CASSLASRAKDTEAFF.

The CDR3 coding sequence is TGTGCCAGCAGTTTCAGACAGGTCACCGGGGAGCTGTTTTTT. Protein: CASSFRQVTGELFF. The chain recombines TRBV27 with TRBJ2-2; tentatively, D is TRBD1 (6 bases). Trimming removed 3 bases from V and 4 bases from J, with 9 bases in between. Germline V CDR1 and CDR2: MNHEY, SMNVEV (reference sequence). This CDR3 comprises 14 residues.

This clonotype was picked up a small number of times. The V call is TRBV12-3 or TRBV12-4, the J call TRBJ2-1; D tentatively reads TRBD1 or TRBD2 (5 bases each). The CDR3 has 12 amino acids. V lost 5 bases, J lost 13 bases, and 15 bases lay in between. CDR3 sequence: CASSPRERTQFF. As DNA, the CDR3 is TGTGCCAGCAGTCCCAGGGAGAGAACACAGTTCTTC.

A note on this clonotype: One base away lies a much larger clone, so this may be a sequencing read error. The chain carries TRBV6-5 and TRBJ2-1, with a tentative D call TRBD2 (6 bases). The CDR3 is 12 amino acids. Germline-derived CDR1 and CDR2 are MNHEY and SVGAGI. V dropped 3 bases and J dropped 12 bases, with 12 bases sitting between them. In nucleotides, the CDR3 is TGTGCCAGCAGTTATCAGGGACTGGCGCAGTTCTTC. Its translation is CASSYQGLAQFF.

The CDR3: CASITTANTEAFF. DNA of the CDR3: TGTGCCAGCATCACGACAGCGAACACTGAAGCTTTCTTT. The rearrangement uses TRBV28 and TRBJ1-1; D perhaps matches TRBD1 (5 bases). This CDR3 has 13 amino acids. Germline V gene sequence: CDR1 MDHEN, CDR2 SYDVKM. V was cut by 7 bases and J by 1 base, with 10 bases left in between.

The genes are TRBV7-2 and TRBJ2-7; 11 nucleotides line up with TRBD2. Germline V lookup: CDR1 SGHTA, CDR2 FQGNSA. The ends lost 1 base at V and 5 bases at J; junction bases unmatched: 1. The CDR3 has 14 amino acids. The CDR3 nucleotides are TGTGCCAGCAGCTTAGTTAGCGGGAGGGACGAGCAGTACTTC. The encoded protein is CASSLVSGRDEQYF.

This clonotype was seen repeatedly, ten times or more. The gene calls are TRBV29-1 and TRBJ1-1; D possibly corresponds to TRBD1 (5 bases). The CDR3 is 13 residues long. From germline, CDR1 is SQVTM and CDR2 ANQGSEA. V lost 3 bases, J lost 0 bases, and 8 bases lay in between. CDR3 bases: TGCAGCGTTGAGACAGTCATGAACACTGAAGCTTTCTTT. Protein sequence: CSVETVMNTEAFF. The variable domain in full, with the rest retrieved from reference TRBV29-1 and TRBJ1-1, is SAVISQKPSRDICQRGTSLTIQCQVDSQVTMMFWYRQQPGQSLTLIATANQGSEATYESGFVIDKFPISRPNLTFSTLTVSNMSPEDSSIYLCSVETVMNTEAFFGQGTRLTVV.

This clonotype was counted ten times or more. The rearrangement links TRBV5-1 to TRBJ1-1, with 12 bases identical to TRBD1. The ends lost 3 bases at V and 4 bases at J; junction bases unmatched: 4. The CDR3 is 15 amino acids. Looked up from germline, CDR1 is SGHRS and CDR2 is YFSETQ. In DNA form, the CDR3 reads TGCGCCAGCAGCTCCGGGACAGGGGGCTTCACTGAAGCTTTCTTT. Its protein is CASSSGTGGFTEAFF. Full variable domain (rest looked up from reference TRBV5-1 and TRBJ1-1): KAGVTQTPRYLIKTRGQQVTLSCSPISGHRSVSWYQQTPGQGLQFLFEYFSETQRNKGNFPGRFSGRQFSNSRSEMNVSTLELGDSALYLCASSSGTGGFTEAFFGQGTRLTVV.

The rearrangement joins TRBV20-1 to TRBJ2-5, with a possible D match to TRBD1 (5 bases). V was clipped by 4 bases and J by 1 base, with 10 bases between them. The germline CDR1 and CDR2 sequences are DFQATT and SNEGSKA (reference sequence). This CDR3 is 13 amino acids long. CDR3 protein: CSATRTLQETQYF. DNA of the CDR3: TGCAGTGCTACCCGGACACTCCAAGAGACCCAGTACTTC.

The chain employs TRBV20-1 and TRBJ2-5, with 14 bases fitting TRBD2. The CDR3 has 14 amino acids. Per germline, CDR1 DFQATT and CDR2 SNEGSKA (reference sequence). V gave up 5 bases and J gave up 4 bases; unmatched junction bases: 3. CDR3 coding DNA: TGCAGTGCTCACGGACTAGCGGGAGGAGAGACCCAGTACTTC. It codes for CSAHGLAGGETQYF.

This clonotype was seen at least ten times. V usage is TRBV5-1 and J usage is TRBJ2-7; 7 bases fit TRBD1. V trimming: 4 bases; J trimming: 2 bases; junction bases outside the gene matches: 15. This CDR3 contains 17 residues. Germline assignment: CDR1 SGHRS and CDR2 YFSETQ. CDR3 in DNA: TGCGCCAGCAGCCCAAAACCGGGACAGCAGAAAACCTACGAGCAGTACTTC. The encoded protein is CASSPKPGQQKTYEQYF.

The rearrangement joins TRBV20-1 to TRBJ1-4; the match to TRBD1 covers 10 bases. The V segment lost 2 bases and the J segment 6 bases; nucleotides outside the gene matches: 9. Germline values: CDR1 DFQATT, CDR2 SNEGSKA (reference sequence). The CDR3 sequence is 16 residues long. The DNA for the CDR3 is TGCAGTGCTAGACCGCGACAGGGGGCGCGGGATGAAAAACTGTTTTTT. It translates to CSARPRQGARDEKLFF.

The CDR3, as DNA: TGTGCCTGGAGTAACTGGGACACCTCCTACAATGAGCAGTTCTTC. Protein product: CAWSNWDTSYNEQFF. The chain carries TRBV30 and TRBJ2-1; D possibly corresponds to TRBD1 (6 bases). Looked up from germline, CDR1 is GTSNPN and CDR2 is SVGIG (reference sequence). The V end was cut by 2 bases, the J end by 0 bases, with 11 bases between. The CDR3 loop spans 15 amino acids.

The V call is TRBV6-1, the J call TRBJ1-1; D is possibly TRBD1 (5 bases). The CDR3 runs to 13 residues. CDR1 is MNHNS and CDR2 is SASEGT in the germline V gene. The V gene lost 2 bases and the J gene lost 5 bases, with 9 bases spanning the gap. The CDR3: CASSESGRTEAFF. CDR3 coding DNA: TGTGCCAGCAGTGAATCAGGGAGGACTGAAGCTTTCTTT.

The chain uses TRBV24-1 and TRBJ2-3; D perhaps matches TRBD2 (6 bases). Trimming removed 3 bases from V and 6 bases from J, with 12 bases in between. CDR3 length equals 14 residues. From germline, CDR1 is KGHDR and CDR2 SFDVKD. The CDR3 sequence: CATSDAGSGDTQYF. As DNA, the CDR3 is TGTGCCACCAGTGATGCGGGCAGCGGGGATACGCAGTATTTT.

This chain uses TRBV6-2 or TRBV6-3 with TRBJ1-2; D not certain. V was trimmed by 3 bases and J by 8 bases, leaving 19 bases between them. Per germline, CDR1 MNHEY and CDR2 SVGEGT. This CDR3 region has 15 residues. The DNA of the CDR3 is TGTGCCAGCAGTTATCGTGGTGAAGGCGCCCCCGGCTACACCTTC. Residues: CASSYRGEGAPGYTF.

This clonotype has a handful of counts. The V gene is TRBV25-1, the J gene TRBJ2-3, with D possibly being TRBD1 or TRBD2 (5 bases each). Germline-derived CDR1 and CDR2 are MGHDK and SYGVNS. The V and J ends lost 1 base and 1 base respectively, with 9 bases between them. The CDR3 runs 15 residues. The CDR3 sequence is CASSEFQGGTDTQYF. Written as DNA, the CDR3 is TGTGCCAGCAGTGAATTCCAGGGAGGCACAGATACGCAGTATTTT.

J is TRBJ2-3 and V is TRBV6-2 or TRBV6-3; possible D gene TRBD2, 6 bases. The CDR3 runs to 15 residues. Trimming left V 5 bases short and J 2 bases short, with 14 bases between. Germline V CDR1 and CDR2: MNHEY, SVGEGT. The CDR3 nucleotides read TGTGCCAGCAGTGCCTCGGGACTCATCACAGATACGCAGTATTTT. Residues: CASSASGLITDTQYF.

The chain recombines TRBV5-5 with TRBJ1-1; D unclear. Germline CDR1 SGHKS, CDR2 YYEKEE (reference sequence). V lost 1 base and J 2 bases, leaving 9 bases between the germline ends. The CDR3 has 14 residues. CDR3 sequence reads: CASSLFSRNTEAFF. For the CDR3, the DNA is TGTGCCAGCAGCTTGTTCTCCCGAAACACTGAAGCTTTCTTT.

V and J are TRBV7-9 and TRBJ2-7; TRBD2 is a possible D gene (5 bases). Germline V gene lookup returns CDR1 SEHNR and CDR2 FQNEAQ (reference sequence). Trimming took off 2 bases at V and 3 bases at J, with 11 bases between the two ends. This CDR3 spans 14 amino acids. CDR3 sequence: CASSLTDGVYEQYF. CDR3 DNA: TGTGCCAGCAGCTTAACGGACGGGGTCTACGAGCAGTACTTC. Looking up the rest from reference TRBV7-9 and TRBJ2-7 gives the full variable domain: DTGVSQNPRHKITKRGQNVTFRCDPISEHNRLYWYRQTLGQGPEFLTYFQNEAQLEKSRLLSDRFSAERPKGSFSTLEIQRTEQGDSAMYLCASSLTDGVYEQYFGPGTRLTVT.